This TCR beta chain was sequenced for a study of blood T cell repertoires in COVID-19. Using immunoSEQ multiplex PCR, the repertoire was profiled, and TCRdb retains in-frame clones only, with some absent. The sample consists of about 390,000 clones, approximately 87% of them appearing once. V shed 5 bases and J shed 6 bases, with 17 bases lying between them. The CDR3 has 14 residues. Germline lookup yields CDR1 MNHEY and CDR2 SVGEGT. The sequence derives from a woman in her forties or fifties who had recovered from COVID-19. Sequencing was done on a sample of PBMCs or T cells enriched from blood (not recorded which). This sequence joins TRBV6-2 or TRBV6-3 and TRBJ2-7; D is perhaps TRBD2 (6 bases). The CDR3 region is CASSLGRTLIEQYF. As DNA, the CDR3 is TGTGCCAGCAGTCTGGGGAGGACCCTAATCGAGCAGTACTTC.